This record covers a single T cell receptor (beta chain). Its matching antigen is unknown. Primers used in a second PCR of roughly 6 to 12 cycles were a sample-barcoded 5' primer and a J-beta primer mix. Each TCR beta cDNA got a 12-nucleotide random molecular identifier. One entry per CDR3 protein results from TCRdb running MiXCR on the 5' RACE reads. The top ten clones hold 5% to 7% of a sample with over a million distinct CDR3 sequences, 55% to 75% of them seen once. The data stem from a study of blood T cells in healthy people across ages. Study outcomes and limitations: Estimated diversity, derived from one million T cells, was regarded as an underestimate. The recorded TCR beta diversity per million T cells decreased in a roughly linear manner with age.

The receptor was derived from a man aged 18-30 years in good health. The sample consisted of blood.

The CDR3 loop is CSVKTGLDTEAFF. As DNA, the CDR3 is TGCAGCGTCAAGACGGGTTTGGACACTGAAGCTTTCTTT. The rearrangement joins TRBV29-1 to TRBJ1-1; D is uncertain. CDR1 and CDR2 from the germline V gene are SQVTM and ANQGSEA. V gave up 6 bases and J gave up 3 bases, with 14 bases separating them. The CDR3 length is 13 residues.